Sequencing of this T cell receptor beta chain was carried out in a study of persistence of HIV-infected CD4 T cells. An overlapping HIV-1 Gag peptide pool stimulated these cells at about 0.94 ug/peptide/mL. Sorting of responding CD4+ T cells relied on upregulated CD40 ligand together with CD69. This was the immunoSEQ version 4 assay in survey mode. Libraries were prepared by immunoSEQ multiplex PCR; TCRdb keeps only in-frame clonotypes and omits some of them. The sample contains some 23,000 clones, around 72% of which appear only once. A note on this clone: Its specificity is not known.

This TCR derives from an adult man with HIV who was CMV-seropositive. Specimen: CD4+ T cells sorted from PBMCs after approximately 20-hour stimulation, collected from a patient who received antiretroviral therapy.

The CDR3 region is CASSDQVYEQYF. The DNA for the CDR3 is TGCGCCAGCAGCGACCAAGTGTACGAGCAGTACTTC. The rearrangement joins TRBV5-1 to TRBJ2-7; the D is unclear. Germline CDR1 reads SGHRS; CDR2 reads YFSETQ. With 4 bases removed from V and 4 bases from J, the gap between germline ends came to 9 bases. The CDR3 spans 12 residues. The variable domain in full, with the rest retrieved from reference TRBV5-1 and TRBJ2-7, is KAGVTQTPRYLIKTRGQQVTLSCSPISGHRSVSWYQQTPGQGLQFLFEYFSETQRNKGNFPGRFSGRQFSNSRSEMNVSTLELGDSALYLCASSDQVYEQYFGPGTRLTVT.